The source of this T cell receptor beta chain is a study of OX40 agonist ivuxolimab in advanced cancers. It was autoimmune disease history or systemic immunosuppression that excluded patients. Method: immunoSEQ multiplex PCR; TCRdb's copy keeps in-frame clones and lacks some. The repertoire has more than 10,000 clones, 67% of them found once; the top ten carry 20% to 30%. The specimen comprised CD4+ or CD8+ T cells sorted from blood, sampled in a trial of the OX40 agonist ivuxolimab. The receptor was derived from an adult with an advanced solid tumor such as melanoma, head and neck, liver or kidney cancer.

CDR3 sequence: CASSETSGGAEEQFF. The CDR3 nucleotides are TGTGCCAGCAGCGAGACTAGCGGGGGGGCCGAAGAGCAGTTCTTC. The rearrangement joins TRBV7-9 to TRBJ2-1, with 14 bases that match TRBD2. Germline CDR1 reads SEHNR; CDR2 reads FQNEAQ (reference sequence). This CDR3 is 15 amino acids long. With V trimmed by 5 bases and J by 10 bases, 7 bases remained unmatched.